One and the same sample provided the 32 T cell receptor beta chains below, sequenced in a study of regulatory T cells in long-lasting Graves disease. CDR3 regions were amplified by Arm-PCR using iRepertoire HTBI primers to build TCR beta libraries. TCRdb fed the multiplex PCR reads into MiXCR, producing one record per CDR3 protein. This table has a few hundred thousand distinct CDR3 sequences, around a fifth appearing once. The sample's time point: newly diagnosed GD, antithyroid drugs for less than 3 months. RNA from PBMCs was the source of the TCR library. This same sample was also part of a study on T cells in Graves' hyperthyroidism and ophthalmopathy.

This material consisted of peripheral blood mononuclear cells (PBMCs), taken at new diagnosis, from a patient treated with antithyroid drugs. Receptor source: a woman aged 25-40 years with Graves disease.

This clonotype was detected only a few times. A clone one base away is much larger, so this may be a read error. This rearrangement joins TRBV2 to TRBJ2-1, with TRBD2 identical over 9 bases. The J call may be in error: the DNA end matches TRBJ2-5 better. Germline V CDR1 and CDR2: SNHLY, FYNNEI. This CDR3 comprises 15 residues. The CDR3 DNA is TGTGCCAGCAGTCCAAGCGGGGGGAAACAAGTGACCCAGTACTTC. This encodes CASSPSGGKQVTQYF.

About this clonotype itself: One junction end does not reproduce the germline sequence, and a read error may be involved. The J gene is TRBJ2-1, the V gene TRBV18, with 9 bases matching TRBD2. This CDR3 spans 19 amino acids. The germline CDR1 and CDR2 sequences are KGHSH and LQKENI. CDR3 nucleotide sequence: TGTGCCAGCCCACCCCCGGACGGGGCGGGAGGGAGCTCCTACAATGAGCAGTTCTTC. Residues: CASPPPDGAGGSSYNEQFF.

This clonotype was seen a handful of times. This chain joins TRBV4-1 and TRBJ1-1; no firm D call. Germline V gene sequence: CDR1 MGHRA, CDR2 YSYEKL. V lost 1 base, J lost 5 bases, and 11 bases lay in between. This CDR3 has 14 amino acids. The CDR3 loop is CASSQGLGRTEAFF. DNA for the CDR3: TGCGCCAGCAGCCAAGGATTGGGGAGAACTGAAGCTTTCTTT.

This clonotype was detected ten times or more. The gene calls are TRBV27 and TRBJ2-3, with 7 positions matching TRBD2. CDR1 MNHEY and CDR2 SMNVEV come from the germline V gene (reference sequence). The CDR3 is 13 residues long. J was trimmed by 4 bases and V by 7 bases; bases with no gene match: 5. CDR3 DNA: TGTGCCAGCAACTTAGCGGGTGCAGATACGCAGTATTTT. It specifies CASNLAGADTQYF.

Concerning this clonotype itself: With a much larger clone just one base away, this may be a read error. CDR3 in amino acids: CSAREPGRASLERYF. The CDR3 coding sequence is TGCAGTGCTAGAGAGCCCGGGAGGGCCAGCCTCGAGCGGTACTTC. This chain uses TRBV20-1 with TRBJ2-7, with 8 bases that match TRBD2. The CDR3 totals 15 residues. The germline V gene encodes CDR1 DFQATT and CDR2 SNEGSKA (reference sequence).

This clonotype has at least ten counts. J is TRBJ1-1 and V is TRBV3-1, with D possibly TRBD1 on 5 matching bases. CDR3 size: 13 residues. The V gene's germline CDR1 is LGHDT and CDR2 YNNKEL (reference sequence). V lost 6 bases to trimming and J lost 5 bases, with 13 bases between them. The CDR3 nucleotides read TGTGCCAGCAGGCCCGGGGGGTCTACTGAAGCTTTCTTT. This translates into CASRPGGSTEAFF.

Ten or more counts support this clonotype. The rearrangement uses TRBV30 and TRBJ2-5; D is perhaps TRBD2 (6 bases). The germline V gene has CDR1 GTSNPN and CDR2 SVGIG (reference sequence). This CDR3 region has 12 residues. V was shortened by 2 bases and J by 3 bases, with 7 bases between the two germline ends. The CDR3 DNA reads TGTGCCTGGAGTTGGGGGGAAGAGACCCAGTACTTC. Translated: CAWSWGEETQYF.

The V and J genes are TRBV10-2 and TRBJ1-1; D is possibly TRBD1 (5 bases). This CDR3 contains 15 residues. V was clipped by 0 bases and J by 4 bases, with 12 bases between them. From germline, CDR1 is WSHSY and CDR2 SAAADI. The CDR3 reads CASSESFWGSTEAFF. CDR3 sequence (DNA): TGCGCCAGCAGTGAGTCTTTCTGGGGGAGCACTGAAGCTTTCTTT.

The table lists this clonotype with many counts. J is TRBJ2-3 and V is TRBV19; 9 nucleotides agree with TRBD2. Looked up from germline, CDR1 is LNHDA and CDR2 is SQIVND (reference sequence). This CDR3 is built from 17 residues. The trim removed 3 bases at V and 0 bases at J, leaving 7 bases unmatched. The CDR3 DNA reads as TGTGCCAGTAGTATGGGACTAGCAGGCACTAGCACAGATACGCAGTATTTT. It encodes CASSMGLAGTSTDTQYF.

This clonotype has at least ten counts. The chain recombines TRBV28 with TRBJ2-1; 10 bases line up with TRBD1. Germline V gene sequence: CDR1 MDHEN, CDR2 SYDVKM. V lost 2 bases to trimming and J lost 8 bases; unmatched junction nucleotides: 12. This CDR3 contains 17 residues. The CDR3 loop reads CASSLPKDRGMMDEQFF. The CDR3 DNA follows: TGTGCCAGCAGTTTACCCAAGGACAGGGGGATGATGGATGAGCAGTTCTTC.

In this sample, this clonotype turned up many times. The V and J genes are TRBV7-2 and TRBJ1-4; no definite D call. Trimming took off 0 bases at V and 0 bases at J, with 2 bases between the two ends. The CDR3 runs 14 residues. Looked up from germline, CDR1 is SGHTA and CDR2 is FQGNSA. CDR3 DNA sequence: TGTGCCAGCAGCTTAGCCGCAACTAATGAAAAACTGTTTTTT. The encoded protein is CASSLAATNEKLFF.

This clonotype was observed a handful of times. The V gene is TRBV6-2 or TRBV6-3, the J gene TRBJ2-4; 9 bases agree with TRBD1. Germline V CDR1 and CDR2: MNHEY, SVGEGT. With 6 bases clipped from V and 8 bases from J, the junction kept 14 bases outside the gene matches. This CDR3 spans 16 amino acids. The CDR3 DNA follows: TGTGCCAGCAGAGGTCTAACAGGGGGCAGGAGAGACATTCAGTACTTC. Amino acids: CASRGLTGGRRDIQYF.

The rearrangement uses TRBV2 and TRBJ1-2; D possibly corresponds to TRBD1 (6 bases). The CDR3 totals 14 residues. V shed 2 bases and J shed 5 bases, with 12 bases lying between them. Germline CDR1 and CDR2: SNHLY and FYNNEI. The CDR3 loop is CASSENEQGYGYTF. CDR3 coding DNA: TGTGCCAGCAGTGAAAACGAACAGGGATATGGCTACACCTTC.

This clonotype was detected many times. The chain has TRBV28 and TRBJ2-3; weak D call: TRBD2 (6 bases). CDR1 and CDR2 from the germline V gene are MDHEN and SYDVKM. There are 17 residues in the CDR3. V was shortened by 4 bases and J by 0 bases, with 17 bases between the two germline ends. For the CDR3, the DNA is TGTGCCAGCAGTTCAAACTCACTTGGGACTAGCACAGATACGCAGTATTTT. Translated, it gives CASSSNSLGTSTDTQYF.

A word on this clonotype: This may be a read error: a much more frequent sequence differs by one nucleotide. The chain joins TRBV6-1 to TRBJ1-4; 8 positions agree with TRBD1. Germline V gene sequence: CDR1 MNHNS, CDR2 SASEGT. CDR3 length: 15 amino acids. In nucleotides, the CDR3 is TGTGCCAGCAGGCCCCAGACAGGGGCTAATAAAAAACTGTTTTTT. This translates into CASRPQTGANKKLFF.

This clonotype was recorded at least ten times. CDR3 sequence: CATSDFQTGVVWNTEAFF. The CDR3 DNA sequence: TGTGCCACCAGTGATTTCCAGACAGGGGTGGTATGGAACACTGAAGCTTTCTTT. The V and J genes are TRBV24-1 and TRBJ1-1; 8 bases align to TRBD1. With 1 base clipped from V and 1 base from J, the junction kept 10 bases outside the gene matches. The CDR3 extends over 18 amino acids. The germline CDR1 and CDR2 sequences are KGHDR and SFDVKD.

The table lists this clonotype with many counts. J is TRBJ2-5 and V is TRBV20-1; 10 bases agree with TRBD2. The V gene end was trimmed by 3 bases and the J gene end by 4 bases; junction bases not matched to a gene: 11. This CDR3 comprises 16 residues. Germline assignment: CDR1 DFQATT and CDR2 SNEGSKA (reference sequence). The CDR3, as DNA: TGCAGTGCTAGGGCGAAGCGGGGGGGATTGGGAGAGACCCAGTACTTC. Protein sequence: CSARAKRGGLGETQYF.

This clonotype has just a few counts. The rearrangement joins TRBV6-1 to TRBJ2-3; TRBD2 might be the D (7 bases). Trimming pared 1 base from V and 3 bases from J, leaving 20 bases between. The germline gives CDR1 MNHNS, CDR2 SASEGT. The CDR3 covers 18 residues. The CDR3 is CASSEDERGGRRTDTQYF. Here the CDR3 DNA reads TGTGCCAGCAGTGAAGACGAGAGGGGGGGGCGAAGGACAGATACGCAGTATTTT.

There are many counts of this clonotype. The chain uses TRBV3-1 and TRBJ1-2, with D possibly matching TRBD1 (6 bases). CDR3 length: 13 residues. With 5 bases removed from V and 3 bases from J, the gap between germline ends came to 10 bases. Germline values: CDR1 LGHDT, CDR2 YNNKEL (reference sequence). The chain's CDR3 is CASSARQDYGYTF. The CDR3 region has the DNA TGTGCCAGCAGCGCCAGACAGGACTATGGCTACACCTTC.

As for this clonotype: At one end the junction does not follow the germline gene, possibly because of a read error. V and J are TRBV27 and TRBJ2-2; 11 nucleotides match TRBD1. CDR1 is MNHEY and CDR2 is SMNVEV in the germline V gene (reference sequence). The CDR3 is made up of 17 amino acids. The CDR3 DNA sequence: TGTGGCAGCAGTTTGGACAGGGGGCGCGTAAACACCGGGGAGCCGTTTTTT. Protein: CGSSLDRGRVNTGEPFF.

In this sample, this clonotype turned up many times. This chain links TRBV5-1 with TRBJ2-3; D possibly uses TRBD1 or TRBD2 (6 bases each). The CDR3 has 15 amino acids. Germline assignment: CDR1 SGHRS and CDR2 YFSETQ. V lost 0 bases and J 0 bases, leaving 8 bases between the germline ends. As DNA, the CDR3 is TGCGCCAGCAGCTTGGAGGGGGGAAGCACAGATACGCAGTATTTT. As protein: CASSLEGGSTDTQYF.

The CDR3 is CASSPYPGNSYNEQFF. The CDR3 DNA reads as TGTGCCAGCAGTCCCTACCCGGGTAACTCCTACAATGAGCAGTTCTTC. The chain is built from TRBV12-3 or TRBV12-4 and TRBJ2-1; D is ambiguous. This CDR3 spans 16 amino acids. The V end lost 5 bases, the J end lost 0 bases, and 14 bases lay between the germline ends.

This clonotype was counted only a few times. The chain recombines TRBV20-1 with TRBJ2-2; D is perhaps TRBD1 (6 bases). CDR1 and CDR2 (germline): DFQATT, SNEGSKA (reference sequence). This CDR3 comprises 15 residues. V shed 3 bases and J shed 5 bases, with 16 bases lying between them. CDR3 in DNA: TGCAGTGCTAGGCCCGGGACACCCTTTACCGGGGAGCTGTTTTTT. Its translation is CSARPGTPFTGELFF.

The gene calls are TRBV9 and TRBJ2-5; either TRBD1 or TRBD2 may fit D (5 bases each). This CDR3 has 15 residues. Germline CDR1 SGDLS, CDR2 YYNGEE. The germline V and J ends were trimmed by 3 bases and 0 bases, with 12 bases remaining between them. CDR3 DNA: TGTGCCAGCAGCGGCTGGGGACGGTACCAAGAGACCCAGTACTTC. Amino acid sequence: CASSGWGRYQETQYF.

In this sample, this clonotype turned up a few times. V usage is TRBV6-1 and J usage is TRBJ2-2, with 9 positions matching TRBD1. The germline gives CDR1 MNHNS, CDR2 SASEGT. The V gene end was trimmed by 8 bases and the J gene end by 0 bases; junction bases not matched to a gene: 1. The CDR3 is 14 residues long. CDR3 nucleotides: TGTGCCAGCCGGGACAGGGCGAACACCGGGGAGCTGTTTTTT. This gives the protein CASRDRANTGELFF.

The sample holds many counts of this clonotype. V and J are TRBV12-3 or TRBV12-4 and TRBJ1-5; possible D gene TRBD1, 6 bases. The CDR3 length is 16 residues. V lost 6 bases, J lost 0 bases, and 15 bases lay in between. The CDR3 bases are TGTGCCAGCAGACTCGGGCAGGGGTATAGCAATCAGCCCCAGCATTTT. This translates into CASRLGQGYSNQPQHF.

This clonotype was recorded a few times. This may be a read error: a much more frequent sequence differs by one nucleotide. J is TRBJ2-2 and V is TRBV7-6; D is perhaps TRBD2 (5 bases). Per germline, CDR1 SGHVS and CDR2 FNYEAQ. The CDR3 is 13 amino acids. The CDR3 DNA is TGTGCCAGCAGCTTAAGAGTGGCCGGGGAGCTGCTTTTT. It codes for CASSLRVAGELLF.

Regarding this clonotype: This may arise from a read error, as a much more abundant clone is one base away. In DNA, the CDR3 is TGCAGTACTAGAAGCCTAGCGGGAGGGATTTTCGAGCAGTTCTTC. Its protein is CSTRSLAGGIFEQFF. The chain joins TRBV20-1 to TRBJ2-1; 12 bases match TRBD2. Looked up from germline, CDR1 is DFQATT and CDR2 is SNEGSKA (reference sequence). This CDR3 spans 15 amino acids.

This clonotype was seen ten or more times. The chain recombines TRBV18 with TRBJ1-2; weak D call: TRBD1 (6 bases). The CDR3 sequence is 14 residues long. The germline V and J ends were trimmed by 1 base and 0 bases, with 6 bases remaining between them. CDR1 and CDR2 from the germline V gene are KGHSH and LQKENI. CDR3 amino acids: CASSPRTANYGYTF. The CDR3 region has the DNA TGTGCCAGCTCACCACGGACAGCTAACTATGGCTACACCTTC.

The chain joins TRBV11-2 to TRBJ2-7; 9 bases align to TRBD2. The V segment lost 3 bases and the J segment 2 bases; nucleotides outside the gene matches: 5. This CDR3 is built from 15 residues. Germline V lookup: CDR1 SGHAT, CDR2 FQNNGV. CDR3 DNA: TGTGCCAGCAGCTTGAGCGGGAGGCTAACCTACGAGCAGTACTTC. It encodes CASSLSGRLTYEQYF.

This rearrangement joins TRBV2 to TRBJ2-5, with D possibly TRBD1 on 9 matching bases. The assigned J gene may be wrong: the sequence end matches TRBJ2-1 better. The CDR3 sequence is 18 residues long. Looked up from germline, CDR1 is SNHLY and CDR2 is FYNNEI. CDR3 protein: CASTEDRGGGGPNNEQFF. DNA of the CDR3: TGTGCCAGCACCGAGGACAGGGGAGGCGGGGGGCCGAACAATGAGCAGTTCTTC.

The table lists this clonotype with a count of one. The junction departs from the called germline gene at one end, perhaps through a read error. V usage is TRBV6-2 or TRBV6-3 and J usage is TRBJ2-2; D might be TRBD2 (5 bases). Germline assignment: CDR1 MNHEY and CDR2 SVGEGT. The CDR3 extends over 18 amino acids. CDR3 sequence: CASGQVWNWDGWTGELLF. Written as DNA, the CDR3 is TGTGCCAGCGGGCAAGTGTGGAATTGGGATGGTTGGACCGGGGAGCTGCTTTTT.